Below, 22 T cell receptor beta chains from the same sample are listed, as sequenced in a study of CD8+ T cells in alopecia areata. Following extraction, RNA underwent reverse transcription to cDNA, which served as the sequencing template. This table comes from immunoSEQ multiplex PCR, and its TCRdb copy is limited to in-frame clones, with some not included. This repertoire shows about 97,000 clones, just under 60% found once; its top ten account for around 15%. Treatment indicated: oral pan-JAK inhibitor, 5-10 mg twice daily. The specimen was CD8+ T cells sorted from blood, collected at roughly week 55, from a patient treated with tofacitinib. Receptors were obtained from a human donor with alopecia areata.

This chain joins TRBV29-1 and TRBJ2-5; D is unresolved. The CDR3 is 15 amino acids. V was trimmed by 1 base and J by 5 bases, leaving 17 bases between them. Germline assignment: CDR1 SQVTM and CDR2 ANQGSEA. In DNA, the CDR3 is TGCAGCGTTGAAGCGGAACCGCCGTTAACTGAGACCCAGTACTTC. This sequence encodes CSVEAEPPLTETQYF. Full variable domain (remainder filled in from reference TRBV29-1 and TRBJ2-5): SAVISQKPSRDICQRGTSLTIQCQVDSQVTMMFWYRQQPGQSLTLIATANQGSEATYESGFVIDKFPISRPNLTFSTLTVSNMSPEDSSIYLCSVEAEPPLTETQYFGPGTRLLVL.

J is TRBJ1-4 and V is TRBV11-3; TRBD1 might be the D (5 bases). Per the germline V gene, CDR1 is SGHNT and CDR2 is YENEEA. V lost 4 bases to trimming and J lost 5 bases, with 8 bases between them. CDR3 size: 13 residues. DNA for the CDR3: TGTGCCAGCAGCTCTTGGGACAATGAAAAACTGTTTTTT. Amino acids: CASSSWDNEKLFF.

This rearrangement joins TRBV5-1 to TRBJ2-6; D not resolved. The germline V and J ends were trimmed by 2 bases and 4 bases, with 10 bases remaining between them. The germline V gene encodes CDR1 SGHRS and CDR2 YFSETQ. This CDR3 comprises 15 residues. Written as DNA, the CDR3 is TGCGCCAGCAGCTTCTCGGTTTCAGGGGCCAACGTCCTGACTTTC. Translation gives CASSFSVSGANVLTF.

This chain joins TRBV12-5 and TRBJ1-1, with a possible D match to TRBD1 (6 bases). CDR3 size: 15 residues. Trimming took off 7 bases at V and 5 bases at J, with 20 bases between the two ends. The germline gives CDR1 LGHNT, CDR2 FRNRAP. CDR3 in amino acids: CASAFADRRGTEAFF. In DNA, the CDR3 is TGTGCTAGTGCCTTCGCGGACAGAAGGGGGACTGAAGCTTTCTTT.

This chain joins TRBV4-1 and TRBJ2-7; 14 bases line up with TRBD2. CDR3 size: 15 residues. From germline, CDR1 is MGHRA and CDR2 YSYEKL. Trimming cost V 3 bases and J 2 bases; bases outside gene matches: 0. DNA for the CDR3: TGCGCCAGCAGCCAGACTAGCGGGGGGGCCTACGAGCAGTACTTC. Its translation: CASSQTSGGAYEQYF.

The chain joins TRBV19 to TRBJ1-2; 8 bases are a match to TRBD1. CDR1 and CDR2 from the germline V gene are LNHDA and SQIVND (reference sequence). The CDR3 loop spans 13 amino acids. V trimming: 8 bases; J trimming: 5 bases; junction bases outside the gene matches: 7. The CDR3 nucleotides read TGTGCCAGTCGGACAGGGTTCGTTTATGGCTACACCTTC. It translates to CASRTGFVYGYTF.

The chain couples TRBV7-9 to TRBJ2-1; tentatively, D is TRBD2 (6 bases). There are 13 residues in the CDR3. CDR1 and CDR2 (germline): SEHNR, FQNEAQ (reference sequence). The V and J ends lost 7 bases and 7 bases respectively, with 14 bases between them. CDR3 sequence (DNA): TGTGCCAGCAAGCCCGGGACTTCAAATGAGCAGTTCTTC. This sequence encodes CASKPGTSNEQFF.

This clone was seen only a few times. The chain recombines TRBV13 with TRBJ2-5; TRBD1 aligns across 7 bases. The germline V gene has CDR1 PRHDT and CDR2 FYEKMQ (reference sequence). The trim removed 5 bases at V and 11 bases at J, leaving 14 bases unmatched. The CDR3 length is 14 residues. Here the CDR3 reads CASSTIDRVGEQYF. The CDR3 coding sequence is TGTGCCAGCAGCACAATCGACAGGGTCGGGGAGCAGTACTTC.

In its sample, this clone was seen a few times. This chain links TRBV10-3 with TRBJ1-5; D not certain. V was shortened by 3 bases and J by 2 bases, with 5 bases between the two germline ends. This CDR3 has 13 amino acids. Germline-derived CDR1 and CDR2 are ENHRY and SYGVKD. The CDR3 DNA reads as TGTGCCATCAGTGATGGTGGCAATCAGCCCCAGCATTTT. It translates to CAISDGGNQPQHF.

V is TRBV10-3 and J is TRBJ1-2; TRBD1 is a possible D gene (5 bases). This CDR3 spans 13 amino acids. V lost 4 bases and J lost 4, with 10 bases in between. Germline CDR1 and CDR2: ENHRY and SYGVKD. The CDR3 is CAISVAGLYGYTF. CDR3 bases: TGTGCCATCAGTGTGGCAGGGCTCTATGGCTACACCTTC.

The table lists this clone with a few counts. The same CDR3 can be traced to other DNA sequences in this sample. The rearrangement uses TRBV25-1 and TRBJ2-7; D is unclear. Germline V gene lookup returns CDR1 MGHDK and CDR2 SYGVNS. V was shortened by 1 base and J by 7 bases, with 8 bases between the two germline ends. The CDR3 is 12 residues long. The CDR3 bases are TGTGCCAGCAGTGAATCTCGGGCTGAGCAGTACTTC. Its translation is CASSESRAEQYF.

For the CDR3, the DNA is TGTGCCAGCAACCGACAGGGGTGGGACTACAATGAGCAGTTCTTC. This gives the protein CASNRQGWDYNEQFF. V gene TRBV2 combines with J gene TRBJ2-1; TRBD1 agrees at 8 bases. The CDR3 runs 15 residues. Germline V gene lookup returns CDR1 SNHLY and CDR2 FYNNEI. The junction had 8 bases not matched to a gene; V was cut back by 7 bases and J by 3 bases.

This clone came up a few times. The CDR3 protein is CASSQVELSPAWAGELFF. The CDR3 nucleotides read TGTGCCAGCAGCCAAGTGGAATTATCCCCCGCTTGGGCCGGGGAGCTGTTTTTT. The rearrangement links TRBV14 to TRBJ2-2; D is unresolved. Germline V lookup: CDR1 SGHDN, CDR2 FVKESK. This CDR3 has 18 residues. Trimming cost V 1 base and J 6 bases, with 21 bases left between them.

The chain uses TRBV7-6 and TRBJ2-2; no firm D call. The CDR3 totals 13 residues. Germline CDR1 and CDR2: SGHVS and FNYEAQ. V lost 5 bases to trimming and J lost 6 bases, with 10 bases between them. In nucleotides, the CDR3 is TGTGCCAGCAGCCAAAGACGGTCCGGGGAGCTGTTTTTT. Protein product: CASSQRRSGELFF.

This chain joins TRBV19 and TRBJ2-6; 8 bases match TRBD1. The CDR3 has 18 residues. V shed 7 bases, J shed 1 base, and the junction held 12 bases outside the gene matches. CDR1 LNHDA and CDR2 SQIVND come from the germline V gene (reference sequence). The CDR3 region is CASTPLQGVPSGANVLTF. The CDR3 DNA is TGTGCCAGTACCCCCCTACAGGGGGTCCCATCTGGGGCCAACGTCCTGACTTTC.

This clone has only a few counts. The V call is TRBV7-9, the J call TRBJ2-7; maybe TRBD1 (5 bases). The CDR3 contains 14 residues. Germline-derived CDR1 and CDR2 are SEHNR and FQNEAQ (reference sequence). Trimming left V 9 bases short and J 0 bases short, with 15 bases between. The CDR3 DNA follows: TGTGCCAGTAGTATGGCAGGGATCTCCTACGAGCAGTACTTC. Translation: CASSMAGISYEQYF.

This clone was counted a few times. The chain is built from TRBV7-9 and TRBJ2-7; no clear D. This CDR3 contains 14 residues. Germline V gives CDR1 SEHNR, CDR2 FQNEAQ (reference sequence). Between the trimmed V and J ends, which lost 6 bases and 6 bases, there was a span of 18 bases. This chain's CDR3 is CASSNPQDPSEQYF. The CDR3 DNA follows: TGTGCCAGCAGTAACCCCCAGGATCCTAGCGAGCAGTACTTC.

This clone was picked up a small number of times. The chain recombines TRBV13 with TRBJ2-4; possibly TRBD1 for D (5 bases). Between the trimmed V and J ends, which lost 6 bases and 0 bases, there was a span of 9 bases. Germline V gives CDR1 PRHDT, CDR2 FYEKMQ (reference sequence). CDR3 length: 14 residues. This CDR3 reads CASRQAKAKNIQYF. In DNA, the CDR3 is TGTGCCAGCAGACAGGCGAAAGCCAAAAACATTCAGTACTTC.

The chain has TRBV11-2 and TRBJ1-6; tentatively, D is TRBD1 (5 bases). With 1 base removed from V and 3 bases from J, the gap between germline ends came to 13 bases. Looked up from germline, CDR1 is SGHAT and CDR2 is FQNNGV. The CDR3 has 17 residues. The CDR3 spells CASSLGGVWRYNSPLHF. The CDR3 DNA is TGTGCCAGCAGCTTAGGGGGGGTGTGGCGCTATAATTCACCCCTCCACTTT.

This rearrangement joins TRBV5-6 to TRBJ2-7; the match to TRBD1 covers 9 bases. V gave up 2 bases and J gave up 9 bases; unmatched junction bases: 6. The germline gives CDR1 SGHDT, CDR2 YYEEEE. This CDR3 spans 13 amino acids. CDR3 in DNA: TGTGCCAGCAGCTTCGGACAGGGGTTTGGGCAGTACTTC. Translated: CASSFGQGFGQYF.

This clone was recorded a few times. This chain joins TRBV5-1 and TRBJ1-5; 7 positions agree with TRBD1. The V segment lost 0 bases and the J segment 5 bases; nucleotides outside the gene matches: 5. This CDR3 is 15 amino acids long. CDR1 is SGHRS, CDR2 YFSETQ, per germline. In nucleotides, the CDR3 is TGCGCCAGCAGCTTGGCCGGCAGGGGGTATCAGCCCCAGCATTTT. This encodes CASSLAGRGYQPQHF. The full variable domain, with the rest looked up from reference TRBV5-1 and TRBJ1-5, is KAGVTQTPRYLIKTRGQQVTLSCSPISGHRSVSWYQQTPGQGLQFLFEYFSETQRNKGNFPGRFSGRQFSNSRSEMNVSTLELGDSALYLCASSLAGRGYQPQHFGDGTRLSIL.

The genes are TRBV6-5 and TRBJ2-6; no clear D. The V gene's germline CDR1 is MNHEY and CDR2 SVGAGI. This CDR3 has 14 amino acids. The V gene lost 7 bases and the J gene lost 2 bases, with 9 bases spanning the gap. CDR3 residues: CASTLSAGANVLTF. As DNA, the CDR3 is TGTGCCAGCACCCTAAGCGCTGGGGCCAACGTCCTGACTTTC.